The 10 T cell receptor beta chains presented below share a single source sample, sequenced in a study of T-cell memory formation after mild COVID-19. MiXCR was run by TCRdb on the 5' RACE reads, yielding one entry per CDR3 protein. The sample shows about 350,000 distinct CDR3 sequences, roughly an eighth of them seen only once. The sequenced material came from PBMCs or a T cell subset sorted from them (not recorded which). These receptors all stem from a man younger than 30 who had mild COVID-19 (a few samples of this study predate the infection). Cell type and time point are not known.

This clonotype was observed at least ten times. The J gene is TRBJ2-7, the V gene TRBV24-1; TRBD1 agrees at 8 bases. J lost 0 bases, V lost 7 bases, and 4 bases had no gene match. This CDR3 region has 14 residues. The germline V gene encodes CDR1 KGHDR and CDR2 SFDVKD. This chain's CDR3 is CATSRTGHSYEQYF. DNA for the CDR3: TGTGCCACCAGCCGGACAGGGCACTCCTACGAGCAGTACTTC.

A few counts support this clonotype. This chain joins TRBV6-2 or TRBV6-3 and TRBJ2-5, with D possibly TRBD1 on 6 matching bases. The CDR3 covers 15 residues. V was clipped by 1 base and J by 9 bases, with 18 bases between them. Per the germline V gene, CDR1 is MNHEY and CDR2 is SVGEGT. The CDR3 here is CASSYWDTTFMAQYF. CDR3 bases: TGTGCCAGCAGTTACTGGGACACCACCTTCATGGCCCAGTACTTC.

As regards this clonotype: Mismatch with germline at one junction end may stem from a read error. The CDR3 reads CASSISTGNQPQHF. The DNA for the CDR3 is TGTGCCAGTAGTATCAGCACAGGCAACCAGCCCCAGCATTTT. The rearrangement uses TRBV19 and TRBJ1-5, with TRBD1 as a possible D gene (5 bases). Germline values: CDR1 LNHDA, CDR2 SQIVND (reference sequence). CDR3 length equals 14 residues.

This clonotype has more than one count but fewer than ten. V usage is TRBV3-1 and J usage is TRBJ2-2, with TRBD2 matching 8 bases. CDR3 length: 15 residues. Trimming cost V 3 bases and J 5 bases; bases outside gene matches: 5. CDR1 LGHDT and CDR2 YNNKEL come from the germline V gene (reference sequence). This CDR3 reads CASSQTGLGTGELFF. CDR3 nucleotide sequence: TGTGCCAGCAGCCAGACGGGACTAGGGACCGGGGAGCTGTTTTTT.

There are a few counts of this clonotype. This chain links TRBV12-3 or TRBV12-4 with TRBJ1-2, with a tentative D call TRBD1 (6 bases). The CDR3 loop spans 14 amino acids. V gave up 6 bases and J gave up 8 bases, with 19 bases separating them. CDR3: CASSPHHRAWGYTF. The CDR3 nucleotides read TGTGCCAGCAGCCCCCACCACAGGGCTTGGGGCTACACCTTC.

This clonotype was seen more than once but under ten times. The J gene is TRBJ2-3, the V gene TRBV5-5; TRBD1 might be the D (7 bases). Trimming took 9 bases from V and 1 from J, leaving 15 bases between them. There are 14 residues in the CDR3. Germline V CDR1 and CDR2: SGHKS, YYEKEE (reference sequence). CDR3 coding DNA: TGTGCCACCCAGGGGGGACGTCGCACAGATACGCAGTATTTT. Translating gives CATQGGRRTDTQYF. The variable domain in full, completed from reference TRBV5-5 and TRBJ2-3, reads DAGVTQSPTHLIKTRGQQVTLRCSPISGHKSVSWYQQVLGQGPQFIFQYYEKEERGRGNFPDRFSARQFPNYSSELNVNALLLGDSALYLCATQGGRRTDTQYFGPGTRLTVL.

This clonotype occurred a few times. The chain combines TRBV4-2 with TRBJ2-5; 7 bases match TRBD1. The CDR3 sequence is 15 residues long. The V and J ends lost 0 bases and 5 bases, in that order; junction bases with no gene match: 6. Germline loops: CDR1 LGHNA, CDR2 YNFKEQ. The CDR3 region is CASSQEGGTRETQYF. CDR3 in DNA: TGTGCCAGCAGCCAAGAAGGGGGCACACGGGAGACCCAGTACTTC.

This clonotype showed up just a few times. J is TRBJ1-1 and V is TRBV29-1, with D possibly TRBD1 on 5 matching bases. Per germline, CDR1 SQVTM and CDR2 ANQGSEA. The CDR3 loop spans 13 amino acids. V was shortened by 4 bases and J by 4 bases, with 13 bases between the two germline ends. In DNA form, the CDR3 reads TGCAGCGTTGTGTGGGGCCTCCGCACTGAAGCTTTCTTT. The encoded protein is CSVVWGLRTEAFF. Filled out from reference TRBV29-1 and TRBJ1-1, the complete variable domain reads SAVISQKPSRDICQRGTSLTIQCQVDSQVTMMFWYRQQPGQSLTLIATANQGSEATYESGFVIDKFPISRPNLTFSTLTVSNMSPEDSSIYLCSVVWGLRTEAFFGQGTRLTVV.

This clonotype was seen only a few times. CDR3 bases: TGTGCAAGTCGCTTAGCGAATCTGGGTGGGGCTCAGCCCCAGCATTTT. As protein: CASRLANLGGAQPQHF. The genes are TRBV12-2 and TRBJ1-5; TRBD1 is taken as the D call from the table, unchecked against the DNA. TRBV12-2 is a pseudogene segment. CDR3 size: 16 residues.

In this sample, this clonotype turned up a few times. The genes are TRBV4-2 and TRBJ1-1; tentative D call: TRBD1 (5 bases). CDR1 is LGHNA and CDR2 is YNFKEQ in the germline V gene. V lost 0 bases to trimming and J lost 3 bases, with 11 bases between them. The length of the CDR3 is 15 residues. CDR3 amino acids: CASSQDVAGYTEAFF. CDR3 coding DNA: TGTGCCAGCAGCCAAGATGTGGCAGGGTACACTGAAGCTTTCTTT.